These T cell receptor beta chains were read from a single sample in a study of T cell clones after liver transplantation. Sequencing was performed with immunoSEQ multiplex PCR; in TCRdb, only in-frame clones are kept and a portion is missing. The data show 50,000 to 60,000 clones, approximately 77% seen once. The sequencing here drew on CD4+ T cells from blood, taken at the 22-month timepoint. These receptor sequences come from a human patient who received a liver transplant. Some of the T cells may derive from the graft donor. Both conserved end residues are part of each CDR3. The D gene is left open where the match is weak. Only part of the rows carry a size: once, few, many, or a class if the clone is expanded.

V gene	D gene	J gene	clone size	CDR3 protein	CDR3 DNA
TRBV30	NA	TRBJ1-4	NA	CAWSVKGAEKLFF	TGTGCCTGGAGTGTAAAGGGCGCGGAAAAACTGTTTTTT
TRBV9	NA	TRBJ1-2	few	CASSVGAGPYGYTF	TGTGCCAGCAGCGTAGGCGCGGGGCCCTATGGCTACACCTTC
TRBV25-1	NA	TRBJ1-1	NA	CASSGREWRNTEAFF	TGTGCCAGCAGTGGCAGGGAATGGAGGAACACTGAAGCTTTCTTT
TRBV7-8	NA	TRBJ2-3	NA	CASSHGWRDTSTDTQYF	TGTGCCAGCAGCCACGGTTGGAGGGACACTAGCACAGATACGCAGTATTTT
TRBV7-2	NA	TRBJ2-1	NA	CASSLGGRSYNEQFF	TGTGCCAGCAGCCTGGGGGGCCGGTCCTACAATGAGCAGTTCTTC
TRBV9	TRBD1	TRBJ2-3	NA	CASSGNRGTDTQYF	TGTGCCAGCAGCGGTAACAGGGGAACAGATACGCAGTATTTT
TRBV7-8	NA	TRBJ2-1	few	CASSPVILPLYNEQFF	TGTGCCAGCAGCCCCGTAATCTTGCCCTTATACAATGAGCAGTTCTTC
TRBV28	NA	TRBJ1-6	NA	CASSLRVPTNNSPLHF	TGTGCCAGCAGTTTAAGGGTTCCAACAAATAATTCACCCCTCCACTTT
TRBV30	TRBD1	TRBJ1-6	few	CAWSGTGTSPLHF	TGTGCCTGGAGTGGGACAGGGACTTCACCCCTCCACTTT
TRBV7-8	NA	TRBJ2-7	once	CASSLRGDTYEQYF	TGTGCCAGCAGCTTACGCGGGGACACCTACGAGCAGTACTTC
TRBV4-1	TRBD1	TRBJ2-3	NA	CASSQTNGGQGNTDTQYF	TGCGCCAGCAGCCAAACTAATGGGGGACAGGGGAACACAGATACGCAGTATTTT
TRBV5-4	NA	TRBJ1-6	NA	CASSPGGVRGNSPLHF	TGTGCCAGCAGCCCGGGGGGCGTCAGGGGTAATTCACCCCTCCACTTT
TRBV4-1	NA	TRBJ1-2	NA	CASSQDGRNYGYTF	TGCGCCAGCAGCCAAGATGGACGGAACTATGGCTACACCTTC
TRBV10-3	TRBD2	TRBJ2-1	NA	CAITDGLAGWFF	TGTGCCATCACCGACGGACTAGCGGGGTGGTTCTTC
TRBV28	NA	TRBJ1-5	NA	CASSLGGAGWQPQHF	TGTGCCAGCAGTTTGGGGGGGGCCGGGTGGCAGCCCCAGCATTTT
TRBV11-2	TRBD1	TRBJ1-6	medium-sized	CASRGQGKGRSPLHF	TGTGCCAGCCGGGGACAGGGGAAAGGTAGATCACCCCTCCACTTT
TRBV14	NA	TRBJ2-3	few	CASSQVERGYTDTQYF	TGTGCCAGCAGCCAAGTGGAAAGGGGATACACAGATACGCAGTATTTT
TRBV19	TRBD2	TRBJ2-5	NA	CASSIRTSGVQETQYF	TGTGCCAGTAGTATCCGGACTAGCGGGGTCCAAGAGACCCAGTACTTC
TRBV29-1	NA	TRBJ2-3	NA	CSVEGPDTQYF	TGCAGCGTTGAAGGCCCCGATACGCAGTATTTT
TRBV27	TRBD2	TRBJ2-7	NA	CASRGLAGVYEQYF	TGTGCCAGCAGGGGACTAGCGGGGGTCTACGAGCAGTACTTC
TRBV21-1	NA	TRBJ1-2	NA	CASSRQGKEGYTF	TGTGCCAGCAGCAGGCAGGGTAAGGAGGGCTACACCTTC
TRBV7-3	TRBD1	TRBJ2-7	NA	CASSYQDRGYYEQYF	TGTGCCAGCAGCTATCAGGACAGGGGATACTACGAGCAGTACTTC
TRBV6-6	TRBD1	TRBJ1-1	NA	CASSYSQGDTEAFF	TGTGCCAGCAGTTACTCGCAGGGGGACACTGAAGCTTTCTTT
TRBV5-4	TRBD1	TRBJ1-5	NA	CASSMGGTGAGNQPQHF	TGTGCCAGCAGCATGGGGGGGACAGGGGCGGGCAATCAGCCCCAGCATTTT
TRBV27	NA	TRBJ2-7	NA	CASSLRGHEQYF	TGTGCCAGCAGTCTGCGAGGCCACGAGCAGTACTTC
TRBV11-3	NA	TRBJ2-2	NA	CASSLGSNTGELFF	TGTGCCAGCAGCTTGGGCAGTAACACCGGGGAGCTGTTTTTT
TRBV5-8	TRBD1	TRBJ1-1	NA	CASSLVRDRRGSTEAFF	TGTGCCAGCAGCTTGGTAAGGGACAGGAGGGGAAGCACTGAAGCTTTCTTT
TRBV4-2	TRBD1	TRBJ1-5	NA	CASSLGTGLGVNQPQHF	TGTGCCAGCAGCCTTGGGACAGGGCTCGGGGTTAATCAGCCCCAGCATTTT
TRBV10-3	NA	TRBJ2-2	NA	CAISGGLGNTGELFF	TGTGCCATCTCTGGGGGACTGGGCAACACCGGGGAGCTGTTTTTT
TRBV2	TRBD1	TRBJ2-2	few	CASIQTGGGPNTGELFF	TGTGCCAGCATCCAGACAGGGGGAGGTCCTAACACCGGGGAGCTGTTTTTT
TRBV7-3	TRBD1	TRBJ2-5	NA	CASSLSGTGPETQYF	TGTGCCAGCAGCTTATCCGGGACAGGGCCAGAGACCCAGTACTTC
TRBV5-1	NA	TRBJ1-4	NA	CASSLGSNGVEKLFF	TGCGCCAGCAGCTTGGGGAGCAATGGGGTAGAAAAACTGTTTTTT
TRBV28	TRBD2	TRBJ2-3	NA	CASTRGGHADTQYF	TGTGCCAGCACCCGGGGGGGCCATGCAGATACGCAGTATTTT
TRBV7-2	TRBD2	TRBJ2-1	few	CASRPSGGAHNEQFF	TGTGCCAGCAGACCAAGCGGGGGGGCCCACAATGAGCAGTTCTTC
TRBV27	NA	TRBJ1-2	NA	CASSWGRDYGYTF	TGTGCCAGCAGTTGGGGGCGCGACTATGGCTACACCTTC
TRBV7-6	NA	TRBJ1-6	NA	CASSAAFREYNSPLHF	TGTGCCAGCAGCGCGGCGTTTAGGGAATATAATTCACCCCTCCACTTT
TRBV5-8	TRBD1	TRBJ1-1	NA	CASSSGNRGRAEAFF	TGTGCCAGCAGCTCGGGGAACAGGGGGCGGGCTGAAGCTTTCTTT
TRBV9	NA	TRBJ2-7	NA	CASSVRTTSYEQYF	TGTGCCAGCAGCGTCCGGACCACCTCCTACGAGCAGTACTTC
TRBV6-1	TRBD1	TRBJ1-5	few	CASGGQHQPQHF	TGTGCCAGCGGGGGACAGCATCAGCCCCAGCATTTT
TRBV11-3	NA	TRBJ2-1	NA	CASSLEGYNNEQFF	TGTGCCAGCAGCTTAGAGGGGTATAACAATGAGCAGTTCTTC
TRBV5-6	TRBD1	TRBJ2-5	NA	CASRRQGAGETQYF	TGTGCCAGCAGGAGACAGGGGGCAGGAGAGACCCAGTACTTC
TRBV28	NA	TRBJ1-1	NA	CASSAGNSGNTEAFF	TGTGCCAGCAGTGCGGGGAATTCGGGGAACACTGAAGCTTTCTTT
TRBV5-1	NA	TRBJ1-1	NA	CASSLSDTEAFF	TGCGCCAGCAGCTTATCGGACACTGAAGCTTTCTTT
TRBV6-6	NA	TRBJ2-7	NA	CASSYLTGSYEQYF	TGTGCCAGCAGTTACCTGACAGGCTCCTACGAGCAGTACTTC
TRBV7-2	NA	TRBJ2-7	NA	CASSFRYRDEQYF	TGTGCCAGCAGCTTCCGTTACAGGGACGAGCAGTACTTC
TRBV28	NA	TRBJ1-2	few	CASSSIIRDTHGYTF	TGTGCCAGCAGTTCTATCATCCGGGACACCCATGGCTACACCTTC
TRBV27	TRBD1	TRBJ1-2	NA	CASSPLGTGDTNYGYTF	TGTGCCAGCAGTCCCTTAGGGACAGGAGATACTAACTATGGCTACACCTTC
TRBV7-6	NA	TRBJ2-4	few	CAVWDISKNIQYF	TGTGCCGTGTGGGACATATCCAAAAACATTCAGTACTTC
TRBV2	NA	TRBJ2-7	few	CASRRTSFLDEQYF	TGTGCCAGCAGACGGACATCCTTCCTTGACGAGCAGTACTTC
TRBV7-9	NA	TRBJ1-4	few	CASSLGTVSWQKLFF	TGTGCCAGCAGCTTAGGGACGGTCAGCTGGCAAAAACTGTTTTTT
TRBV6-1	NA	TRBJ1-5	NA	CASSADRGGARNQPQHF	TGTGCCAGCAGTGCAGATAGGGGGGGGGCGAGGAATCAGCCCCAGCATTTT
TRBV2	NA	TRBJ1-3	once	CASSERVGYSGNTIYF	TGTGCCAGCAGTGAACGGGTGGGATACTCTGGAAACACCATATATTTT
TRBV15	NA	TRBJ2-7	NA	CATSRDRAAKLQYF	TGTGCCACCAGCAGAGATCGGGCGGCAAAGTTGCAGTACTTC
TRBV30	NA	TRBJ1-1	NA	CAWSVLKEAFF	TGTGCCTGGAGTGTACTAAAAGAAGCTTTCTTT